One and the same sample provided the 22 T cell receptor beta chains below, sequenced in a study of beta chain features in type 1 diabetes. The entirety of the isolated RNA underwent reverse transcription, so expressed TCRB transcripts were sequenced. Measured with immunoSEQ multiplex PCR; TCRdb has only the in-frame clones, and not every one. The sample yields about 330,000 clones, approximately 11% seen once. Source material: naive CD4+ T cells from blood. The source of these receptors is a woman under 40 in good health.

This clone was seen a few times. The chain carries TRBV18 and TRBJ2-5; the D gene is possibly TRBD1 (6 bases). Trimming took off 4 bases at V and 2 bases at J, with 17 bases between the two ends. CDR1 KGHSH and CDR2 LQKENI come from the germline V gene. The CDR3 contains 16 residues. The CDR3 sequence: CASSLTKGTLQETQYF. The CDR3 coding sequence is TGTGCCAGCTCACTTACGAAAGGGACATTACAAGAGACCCAGTACTTC.

This rearrangement joins TRBV9 to TRBJ2-3, with 8 nucleotides matching TRBD2. The germline V gene encodes CDR1 SGDLS and CDR2 YYNGEE. This CDR3 contains 17 residues. The V and J ends lost 2 bases and 7 bases, in that order; junction bases with no gene match: 15. CDR3 sequence: CASSVGLAGLRTNTQYF. The CDR3 DNA is TGTGCCAGCAGCGTGGGCCTAGCGGGTCTTCGGACTAATACGCAGTATTTT. Full variable domain (missing parts from reference TRBV9 and TRBJ2-3): DSGVTQTPKHLITATGQRVTLRCSPRSGDLSVYWYQQSLDQGLQFLIQYYNGEERAKGNILERFSAQQFPDLHSELNLSSLELGDSALYFCASSVGLAGLRTNTQYFGPGTRLTVL.

In its sample, this clone was seen a few times. The genes are TRBV9 and TRBJ2-3, with 14 bases fitting TRBD2. The V segment lost 4 bases and the J segment 3 bases; nucleotides outside the gene matches: 7. Germline loops: CDR1 SGDLS, CDR2 YYNGEE. The length of the CDR3 is 17 residues. The CDR3 spells CASSLTTSGRGTDTQYF. The CDR3 DNA is TGTGCCAGCAGCTTAACGACTAGCGGGAGGGGAACAGATACGCAGTATTTT.

V gene TRBV29-1 combines with J gene TRBJ1-5; D ambiguous. The CDR3 is 13 residues long. The V end lost 4 bases, the J end lost 4 bases, and 11 bases lay between the germline ends. Germline CDR1 SQVTM, CDR2 ANQGSEA. DNA for the CDR3: TGCAGCGTTGGGGAGTTGTCTAATCAGCCCCAGCATTTT. Translating it yields CSVGELSNQPQHF.

This chain connects TRBV2 to TRBJ2-7; perhaps TRBD1 as D (5 bases). The germline gives CDR1 SNHLY, CDR2 FYNNEI. V lost 11 bases, J lost 3 bases, and 17 bases lay in between. This CDR3 has 13 amino acids. CDR3 coding DNA: TGTGCCTGCACATCGCAGGGTGGCTACGAGCAGTACTTC. Protein sequence: CACTSQGGYEQYF.

The chain is built from TRBV19 and TRBJ2-1; 11 bases fit TRBD2. Trimming at V came to 4 bases and at J to 4 bases, leaving 6 bases not matched to a gene. Germline CDR1 and CDR2: LNHDA and SQIVND (reference sequence). The CDR3 totals 16 residues. For the CDR3, the DNA is TGTGCCAGTAGTAAACTAGCGGGAGCTCCTTACAATGAGCAGTTCTTC. Translating gives CASSKLAGAPYNEQFF.

J is TRBJ1-2 and V is TRBV18; D gene unclear. This CDR3 is built from 13 residues. Germline CDR1 KGHSH, CDR2 LQKENI. With 1 base removed from V and 8 bases from J, the gap between germline ends came to 11 bases. Here the CDR3 reads CASSPRDGLGYTF. In nucleotides, the CDR3 is TGTGCCAGCTCACCACGCGATGGACTCGGCTACACCTTC.

This clone appeared a few times. The chain has TRBV7-9 and TRBJ2-2; 7 bases line up with TRBD1. Germline CDR1 and CDR2: SEHNR and FQNEAQ (reference sequence). Losses at the gene ends were 2 bases for V and 6 bases for J; bases not matched to a gene: 3. The CDR3 runs to 14 residues. The CDR3 spells CASSLTTGSGELFF. The CDR3 DNA reads as TGTGCCAGCAGCTTAACGACAGGGTCCGGGGAGCTGTTTTTT. Full variable domain (rest looked up from reference TRBV7-9 and TRBJ2-2): DTGVSQNPRHKITKRGQNVTFRCDPISEHNRLYWYRQTLGQGPEFLTYFQNEAQLEKSRLLSDRFSAERPKGSFSTLEIQRTEQGDSAMYLCASSLTTGSGELFFGEGSRLTVL.

This rearrangement joins TRBV5-4 to TRBJ2-7; possibly TRBD2 for D (7 bases). Germline CDR1 reads SGHNT; CDR2 reads YYREEE (reference sequence). Trimming shortened V by 0 bases and J by 3 bases, and 13 bases separated the two germline ends. This CDR3 is 15 amino acids long. This CDR3 reads CASSLDPAGHYEQYF. DNA of the CDR3: TGTGCCAGCAGCTTGGATCCAGCGGGACACTACGAGCAGTACTTC.

This chain links TRBV28 with TRBJ2-3; TRBD2 agrees at 9 bases. The CDR3 sequence is 16 residues long. Germline CDR1 is MDHEN and CDR2 is SYDVKM. V lost 5 bases, J lost 0 bases, and 6 bases stayed unmatched. CDR3 nucleotides: TGTGCCAGCAGTAACCCACTAGCGGGTAGCACAGATACGCAGTATTTT. Protein sequence: CASSNPLAGSTDTQYF.

This chain uses TRBV28 with TRBJ2-1; tentatively, D is TRBD2 (6 bases). The CDR3 extends over 14 amino acids. Germline V gives CDR1 MDHEN, CDR2 SYDVKM. V was clipped by 7 bases and J by 4 bases, with 14 bases between them. CDR3 sequence: CASKVSGTYNEQFF. CDR3 nucleotide sequence: TGTGCCAGCAAGGTTAGCGGCACTTACAATGAGCAGTTCTTC.

This rearrangement joins TRBV7-2 to TRBJ2-5; tentative D call: TRBD1 (5 bases). V lost 6 bases and J 5 bases, leaving 19 bases between the germline ends. The CDR3 runs 15 residues. Germline assignment: CDR1 SGHTA and CDR2 FQGNSA. The chain's CDR3 is CASRDMGRRPETQYF. Written as DNA, the CDR3 is TGTGCCAGCAGGGATATGGGGCGGCGCCCCGAGACCCAGTACTTC.

This clone showed up just a few times. The chain uses TRBV19 and TRBJ2-1, with 7 bases lining up with TRBD1. The CDR3 contains 13 residues. V dropped 10 bases and J dropped 4; count of bases not matched to a gene: 7. The germline V gene has CDR1 LNHDA and CDR2 SQIVND (reference sequence). CDR3 coding DNA: TGTGCCACGACAGGGCAGGCTTACAATGAGCAGTTCTTC. This sequence encodes CATTGQAYNEQFF.

This clone has more than one count but fewer than ten. The gene calls are TRBV10-3 and TRBJ1-5, with 8 positions matching TRBD1. The CDR3 spans 14 residues. Trimming removed 3 bases from V and 4 bases from J; junction bases left unmatched: 2. Germline V gene sequence: CDR1 ENHRY, CDR2 SYGVKD. Here the CDR3 DNA reads TGTGCCATCAGTGATAGGACAGGGAATCAGCCCCAGCATTTT. Protein sequence: CAISDRTGNQPQHF.

This chain links TRBV6-1 with TRBJ1-1; maybe TRBD1 (6 bases). Germline CDR1 reads MNHNS; CDR2 reads SASEGT. V lost 6 bases to trimming and J lost 4 bases, with 9 bases between them. The CDR3 sequence is 12 residues long. The DNA of the CDR3 is TGTGCCAGCAGAGAGGACAGCACTGAAGCTTTCTTT. It encodes CASREDSTEAFF.

This clone has just a few counts. This chain links TRBV7-2 with TRBJ1-2; TRBD1 matches at 9 bases. Looked up from germline, CDR1 is SGHTA and CDR2 is FQGNSA. The CDR3 extends over 14 amino acids. The V segment lost 3 bases and the J segment 2 bases; nucleotides outside the gene matches: 1. The DNA of the CDR3 is TGTGCCAGCAGCTTGGGACAGGGAAACTATGGCTACACCTTC. Its translation: CASSLGQGNYGYTF. The entire variable domain, with the rest obtained from reference TRBV7-2 and TRBJ1-2, is as follows: GAGVSQSPSNKVTEKGKDVELRCDPISGHTALYWYRQSLGQGLEFLIYFQGNSAPDKSGLPSDRFSAERTGGSVSTLTIQRTQQEDSAVYLCASSLGQGNYGYTFGSGTRLTVV.

The table lists this clone with a few counts. The chain uses TRBV19 and TRBJ2-1; 9 bases match TRBD2. V lost 6 bases, J lost 3 bases, and 3 bases stayed unmatched. The germline V gene has CDR1 LNHDA and CDR2 SQIVND (reference sequence). There are 14 residues in the CDR3. CDR3 amino acids: CASRLAGDYNEQFF. CDR3 nucleotide sequence: TGTGCCAGTAGATTAGCGGGAGACTACAATGAGCAGTTCTTC.

The rearrangement uses TRBV25-1 and TRBJ2-3, with 7 bases matching TRBD1. This CDR3 has 15 residues. The J segment lost 5 bases and the V segment lost 2 bases, leaving 7 bases of the junction unmatched. Germline V gene lookup returns CDR1 MGHDK and CDR2 SYGVNS. The CDR3 here is CASSELDRVKDTQYF. The CDR3 nucleotides are TGTGCCAGCAGTGAACTAGACAGGGTGAAAGATACGCAGTATTTT.

A few counts support this clone. This chain links TRBV30 with TRBJ2-4, with D possibly matching TRBD2 (6 bases). The V gene lost 2 bases and the J gene lost 4 bases, with 15 bases spanning the gap. The germline CDR1 and CDR2 sequences are GTSNPN and SVGIG (reference sequence). This CDR3 has 15 amino acids. DNA of the CDR3: TGTGCCTGGAGTCGGGAGACACTACAGAAAAACATTCAGTACTTC. Residues: CAWSRETLQKNIQYF.

J is TRBJ2-1 and V is TRBV2; 8 bases are a match to TRBD2. Trimming at V came to 5 bases and at J to 5 bases, leaving 8 bases not matched to a gene. The CDR3 runs 15 residues. Germline V gene data show CDR1 as SNHLY and CDR2 as FYNNEI. DNA for the CDR3: TGTGCCAGCAGTCTCCGAGCGGGAGTAAACAATGAGCAGTTCTTC. Translated, it gives CASSLRAGVNNEQFF. Full variable domain (outside the CDR3, taken from reference TRBV2 and TRBJ2-1): EPEVTQTPSHQVTQMGQEVILRCVPISNHLYFYWYRQILGQKVEFLVSFYNNEISEKSEIFDDQFSVERPDGSNFTLKIRSTKLEDSAMYFCASSLRAGVNNEQFFGPGTRLTVL.

The chain has TRBV2 and TRBJ1-2, with 8 bases aligning to TRBD1. Germline V lookup: CDR1 SNHLY, CDR2 FYNNEI. The trim removed 8 bases at V and 7 bases at J, leaving 3 bases unmatched. The CDR3 runs 11 residues. The DNA of the CDR3 is TGTGCCAGCGACAGGGGAGTTGGCTACACCTTC. This encodes CASDRGVGYTF.

The chain recombines TRBV6-5 with TRBJ2-5, with 9 bases matching TRBD2. The CDR3 has 15 residues. V trimming: 2 bases; J trimming: 4 bases; junction bases outside the gene matches: 5. Germline CDR1 is MNHEY and CDR2 is SVGAGI. The DNA for the CDR3 is TGTGCCAGCAGTTACGCGGGAGGGTCTGGAGAGACCCAGTACTTC. Protein product: CASSYAGGSGETQYF.